Below are 11 T cell receptor beta chains sequenced from a single sample in a study of T cells in narcolepsy. Sequencing used immunoSEQ multiplex PCR; TCRdb keeps in-frame clones, though not all of them. The table includes about 32,000 clones, around three quarters detected once. Sample: memory (CD45RA-) CD4+ T cells from blood. The receptor set was obtained from a human donor in good health.

The chain uses TRBV2 and TRBJ1-1; D not resolved. CDR3 size: 12 residues. Germline loops: CDR1 SNHLY, CDR2 FYNNEI. Trimming shortened V by 7 bases and J by 1 base, and 7 bases separated the two germline ends. CDR3 nucleotides: TGTGCCAGCAAAGACCCGAACACTGAAGCTTTCTTT. This gives the protein CASKDPNTEAFF.

The chain couples TRBV5-1 to TRBJ2-5; 11 bases agree with TRBD1. The CDR3 is made up of 15 amino acids. CDR1 SGHRS and CDR2 YFSETQ come from the germline V gene. The V segment lost 0 bases and the J segment 4 bases; nucleotides outside the gene matches: 2. CDR3 DNA: TGCGCCAGCAGCTTGGTCGGGACAGGGGGAGAGACCCAGTACTTC. This codes for CASSLVGTGGETQYF.

V is TRBV5-6 and J is TRBJ2-5; D perhaps matches TRBD2 (5 bases). Deletions cut 3 bases from V and 4 bases from J, with 22 bases between. Germline CDR1 SGHDT, CDR2 YYEEEE. The CDR3 spans 17 residues. This CDR3 is CASSYDDRPSRGETQYF. DNA of the CDR3: TGTGCCAGCAGCTATGACGATAGGCCCAGTCGGGGAGAGACCCAGTACTTC. Complete variable domain (other parts from reference TRBV5-6 and TRBJ2-5): DAGVTQSPTHLIKTRGQQVTLRCSPKSGHDTVSWYQQALGQGPQFIFQYYEEEERQRGNFPDRFSGHQFPNYSSELNVNALLLGDSALYLCASSYDDRPSRGETQYFGPGTRLLVL.

The chain couples TRBV11-1 to TRBJ1-2; D possibly corresponds to TRBD1 (6 bases). CDR1 is SGHAT, CDR2 FQDESV, per germline (reference sequence). This CDR3 has 15 residues. Trimming removed 5 bases at V and 1 base at J, with 14 bases between. CDR3 sequence (DNA): TGTGCCAGCAGCCCCACAGGGACCGGTAACTATGGCTACACCTTC. It encodes CASSPTGTGNYGYTF.

The table lists this clone with a count of one. This rearrangement joins TRBV5-1 to TRBJ2-6, with D unclear. The CDR3 sequence is 12 residues long. Germline loops: CDR1 SGHRS, CDR2 YFSETQ. V was trimmed by 2 bases and J by 5 bases, leaving 2 bases between them. The CDR3 here is CASSFRANVLTF. The DNA for the CDR3 is TGCGCCAGCAGCTTTAGGGCCAACGTCCTGACTTTC.

This chain links TRBV30 with TRBJ1-2, with D uncertain. Trimming stripped 4 bases from V and 2 bases from J, with 8 bases between. Looked up from germline, CDR1 is GTSNPN and CDR2 is SVGIG (reference sequence). The CDR3 has 12 amino acids. CDR3 sequence: CAWKDWNYGYTF. The CDR3 nucleotides read TGTGCCTGGAAAGACTGGAACTATGGCTACACCTTC.

This chain connects TRBV5-4 to TRBJ1-1, with 9 bases lining up with TRBD1. The CDR3 runs 17 residues. V lost 4 bases, J lost 6 bases, and 16 bases stayed unmatched. Germline loops: CDR1 SGHNT, CDR2 YYREEE (reference sequence). The CDR3 protein is CASSKATGGIGPAEAFF. The CDR3, as DNA: TGTGCCAGCAGCAAAGCCACAGGGGGCATAGGCCCCGCTGAAGCTTTCTTT.

V gene TRBV5-6 combines with J gene TRBJ1-5; 7 nucleotides match TRBD1. Per germline, CDR1 SGHDT and CDR2 YYEEEE. There are 15 residues in the CDR3. Trimming at V came to 3 bases and at J to 7 bases, leaving 10 bases not matched to a gene. CDR3 sequence (DNA): TGTGCCAGCAGCTCCGTAGGGGACAGAAGACAGCCCCAGCATTTT. This codes for CASSSVGDRRQPQHF.

The chain employs TRBV29-1 and TRBJ1-4; tentatively, D is TRBD1 (5 bases). This CDR3 comprises 13 residues. In germline, CDR1 is SQVTM, CDR2 ANQGSEA. V lost 5 bases and J 8 bases, leaving 15 bases between the germline ends. The CDR3 DNA reads as TGCAGCGTTCGAATGGGGGTTCGGGAAAAACTGTTTTTT. Translating it yields CSVRMGVREKLFF.

The CDR3 region has the DNA TGTGCCAGCAGCGTAGGAGGGACAGGGGGCACTGAAGCTTTCTTT. Translated: CASSVGGTGGTEAFF. V and J are TRBV9 and TRBJ1-1; 11 bases agree with TRBD1. V was pared by 0 bases and J by 4 bases, with 2 bases of the junction left unmatched. This CDR3 region has 15 residues. Germline V lookup: CDR1 SGDLS, CDR2 YYNGEE.

The chain has TRBV14 and TRBJ2-5, with D tentatively TRBD1 (6 bases). The J call is doubtful: the DNA matches TRBJ2-7 better. CDR1 and CDR2 (germline): SGHDN, FVKESK. CDR3 size: 14 residues. CDR3 amino acids: CASSQTGKSYEQYF. The CDR3 DNA reads as TGTGCCAGCAGTCAAACAGGGAAATCCTACGAGCAGTACTTC.